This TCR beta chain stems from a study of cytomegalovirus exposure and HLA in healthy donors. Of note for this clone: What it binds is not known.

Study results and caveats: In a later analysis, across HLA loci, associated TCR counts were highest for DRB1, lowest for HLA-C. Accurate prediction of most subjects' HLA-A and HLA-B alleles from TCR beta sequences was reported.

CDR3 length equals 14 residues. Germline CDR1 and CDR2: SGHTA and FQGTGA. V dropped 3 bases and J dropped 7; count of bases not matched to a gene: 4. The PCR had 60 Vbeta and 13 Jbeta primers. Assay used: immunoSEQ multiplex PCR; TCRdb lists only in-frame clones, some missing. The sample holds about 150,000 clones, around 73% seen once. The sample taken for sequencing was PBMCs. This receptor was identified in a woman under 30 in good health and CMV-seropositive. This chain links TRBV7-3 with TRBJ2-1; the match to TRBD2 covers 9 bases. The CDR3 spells CASSFGGGANEQFF. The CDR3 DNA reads TGTGCCAGCAGCTTCGGCGGGGGGGCGAATGAGCAGTTCTTC.